These 30 T cell receptor beta chains were sequenced from one sample in a study of Ad26.COV2.S vaccination and SARS-CoV-2 variants. The treatment denotes: over 15 received Ad26.COV2.S at low or high dose, single or two shots; about 5 received placebo; per-sample allocation not given. Samples came from day 63 after the first vaccine or placebo injection. The repertoire was sequenced with immunoSEQ multiplex PCR; TCRdb's copy has only in-frame clones and lacks some. The repertoire holds hundreds of thousands of clones, approximately 87% seen once, with about 3.1% in the top ten. The sample here was peripheral blood, taken in a trial of Ad26.COV2.S vaccine versus placebo. The receptors stem from a person between 18 and 59 years old who received the Ad26.COV2.S COVID-19 vaccine or a placebo.

V is TRBV27 and J is TRBJ2-5, with D perhaps TRBD1 (6 bases). Germline V gene sequence: CDR1 MNHEY, CDR2 SMNVEV (reference sequence). The V end lost 5 bases, the J end lost 4 bases, and 23 bases lay between the germline ends. The CDR3 extends over 17 amino acids. CDR3 protein: CASSQEDSPSEGETQYF. CDR3 DNA sequence: TGTGCCAGCAGTCAGGAGGACAGCCCGAGTGAGGGAGAGACCCAGTACTTC.

V usage is TRBV7-9 and J usage is TRBJ2-3; weak D call: TRBD1 (5 bases). CDR1 is SEHNR and CDR2 is FQNEAQ in the germline V gene (reference sequence). Trimming took off 3 bases at V and 4 bases at J, with 11 bases between the two ends. The CDR3 totals 14 residues. CDR3 in DNA: TGTGCCAGCAGCTTTGCAGGGAACCCAGATACGCAGTATTTT. It yields the protein CASSFAGNPDTQYF.

This chain joins TRBV19 and TRBJ2-1; D ambiguous. V lost 3 bases and J lost 5, with 8 bases in between. The germline gives CDR1 LNHDA, CDR2 SQIVND (reference sequence). This CDR3 spans 13 amino acids. The CDR3 is CASSIFLNNEQFF. Written as DNA, the CDR3 is TGTGCCAGTAGTATCTTCCTAAACAATGAGCAGTTCTTC.

This chain links TRBV14 with TRBJ1-1; 7 bases match TRBD1. V shed 1 base and J 5 bases; nucleotides not matched to a gene: 4. Germline lookup yields CDR1 SGHDN and CDR2 FVKESK. The CDR3 runs 14 residues. The CDR3 sequence: CASSQARGVTEAFF. DNA of the CDR3: TGTGCCAGCAGCCAAGCCAGGGGGGTGACTGAAGCTTTCTTT. Looking up the rest from reference TRBV14 and TRBJ1-1 gives the full variable domain: EAGVTQFPSHSVIEKGQTVTLRCDPISGHDNLYWYRRVMGKEIKFLLHFVKESKQDESGMPNNRFLAERTGGTYSTLKVQPAELEDSGVYFCASSQARGVTEAFFGQGTRLTVV.

The V and J genes are TRBV27 and TRBJ2-7; D might be TRBD2 (5 bases). The germline V gene encodes CDR1 MNHEY and CDR2 SMNVEV (reference sequence). This CDR3 contains 14 residues. Between the trimmed V and J ends, which lost 7 bases and 2 bases, there was a span of 15 bases. The CDR3 is CASTGLWEPYEQYF. CDR3 in DNA: TGTGCCAGCACCGGGTTGTGGGAGCCCTACGAGCAGTACTTC.

The rearrangement joins TRBV19 to TRBJ2-2; D possibly corresponds to TRBD2 (5 bases). This CDR3 has 15 residues. Trimming took off 2 bases at V and 1 base at J, with 8 bases between the two ends. CDR1 LNHDA and CDR2 SQIVND come from the germline V gene (reference sequence). The CDR3, as DNA: TGTGCCAGTAGTATAAGACGGGAGAACACCGGGGAGCTGTTTTTT. Residues: CASSIRRENTGELFF.

In this sample, this clone turned up once. The genes are TRBV7-2 and TRBJ2-1; D might be TRBD1 (6 bases). The CDR3 length is 15 residues. Trimming took off 0 bases at V and 8 bases at J, with 14 bases between the two ends. Germline V gives CDR1 SGHTA, CDR2 FQGNSA. The CDR3 region is CASSLARAGTHEQFF. The CDR3 nucleotides read TGTGCCAGCAGCTTAGCGCGGGCAGGGACACATGAGCAGTTCTTC. Variable domain in full (rest from reference TRBV7-2 and TRBJ2-1): GAGVSQSPSNKVTEKGKDVELRCDPISGHTALYWYRQSLGQGLEFLIYFQGNSAPDKSGLPSDRFSAERTGGSVSTLTIQRTQQEDSAVYLCASSLARAGTHEQFFGPGTRLTVL.

This chain uses TRBV18 with TRBJ2-7; D call uncertain. CDR1 and CDR2 (germline): KGHSH, LQKENI. The V gene lost 5 bases and the J gene lost 0 bases, with 11 bases spanning the gap. The CDR3 sequence is 14 residues long. The CDR3 spells CASSADRRSYEQYF. In DNA form, the CDR3 reads TGTGCCAGCTCAGCGGATAGACGCTCCTACGAGCAGTACTTC. The complete variable domain, with remaining parts taken from reference TRBV18 and TRBJ2-7, reads NAGVMQNPRHLVRRRGQEARLRCSPMKGHSHVYWYRQLPEEGLKFMVYLQKENIIDESGMPKERFSAEFPKEGPSILRIQQVVRGDSAAYFCASSADRRSYEQYFGPGTRLTVT.

The chain employs TRBV2 and TRBJ2-5, with a tentative D call TRBD1 (6 bases). Trimming took 11 bases from V and 3 from J, leaving 13 bases between them. The CDR3 has 12 amino acids. The germline V gene encodes CDR1 SNHLY and CDR2 FYNNEI. The CDR3 DNA reads TGTGCCGGGCGGACAGTCGAAGAGACCCAGTACTTC. Protein: CAGRTVEETQYF.

The V call is TRBV5-1, the J call TRBJ1-1; no definite D call. This CDR3 has 15 amino acids. Germline CDR1 reads SGHRS; CDR2 reads YFSETQ. The V end lost 4 bases, the J end lost 5 bases, and 18 bases lay between the germline ends. The CDR3 DNA reads as TGCGCCAGCAGCCCGAGGACGGTCGAGAATACTGAAGCTTTCTTT. It encodes CASSPRTVENTEAFF.

The chain recombines TRBV7-2 with TRBJ1-5, with D uncertain. The CDR3 runs 16 residues. The V gene's germline CDR1 is SGHTA and CDR2 FQGNSA. Trimming took off 3 bases at V and 2 bases at J, with 14 bases between the two ends. The CDR3 loop is CASSFSAPGGNQPQHF. CDR3 nucleotides: TGTGCCAGCAGCTTCTCAGCCCCAGGCGGCAATCAGCCCCAGCATTTT. The variable domain in full, with the rest retrieved from reference TRBV7-2 and TRBJ1-5, is GAGVSQSPSNKVTEKGKDVELRCDPISGHTALYWYRQSLGQGLEFLIYFQGNSAPDKSGLPSDRFSAERTGGSVSTLTIQRTQQEDSAVYLCASSFSAPGGNQPQHFGDGTRLSIL.

The V call is TRBV11-2, the J call TRBJ1-2; the D gene is possibly TRBD1 (5 bases). Trimming stripped 5 bases from V and 6 bases from J, with 16 bases between. Germline lookup yields CDR1 SGHAT and CDR2 FQNNGV. This CDR3 contains 14 residues. The CDR3 sequence is CASSRIVRDHGYTF. DNA of the CDR3: TGTGCCAGCAGCCGAATTGTCAGGGATCATGGCTACACCTTC.

A single count supports this clone. The V and J genes are TRBV4-2 and TRBJ2-3, with D perhaps assigned TRBD1 or TRBD2 (5 bases each). This CDR3 is built from 14 residues. Germline CDR1 is LGHNA and CDR2 is YNFKEQ. The V and J ends lost 5 bases and 1 base respectively, with 10 bases between them. The CDR3 sequence is CASSEGTGTDTQYF. CDR3 DNA: TGTGCCAGCAGCGAAGGGACGGGCACAGATACGCAGTATTTT.

The rearrangement links TRBV28 to TRBJ2-7; no clear D. The V end lost 3 bases, the J end lost 2 bases, and 2 bases lay between the germline ends. Germline V gives CDR1 MDHEN, CDR2 SYDVKM. This CDR3 comprises 11 residues. CDR3: CASSFTYEQYF. In DNA form, the CDR3 reads TGTGCCAGCAGTTTTACCTACGAGCAGTACTTC.

A single count supports this clone. The chain is built from TRBV3-1 (or the pseudogene TRBV3-2) and TRBJ1-5; D might be TRBD1 (5 bases). CDR1 and CDR2 (germline): LGHDT, YNNKEL (reference sequence). Trimming took off 4 bases at V and 4 bases at J, with 11 bases between the two ends. There are 14 residues in the CDR3. For the CDR3, the DNA is TGTGCCAGCAGCCTCGGGACGGTGAATCAGCCCCAGCATTTT. Encoded protein: CASSLGTVNQPQHF.

This clone came up a few times. The chain recombines TRBV10-2 with TRBJ2-7, with D uncertain. Germline V CDR1 and CDR2: WSHSY, SAAADI. V lost 4 bases and J lost 2, with 3 bases in between. The CDR3 length is 11 residues. The CDR3 loop is CASSGAYEQYF. The DNA of the CDR3 is TGCGCCAGCAGTGGGGCCTACGAGCAGTACTTC.

J is TRBJ1-3 and V is TRBV19; no firm D call. Trimming cost V 2 bases and J 0 bases, with 8 bases left between them. In germline, CDR1 is LNHDA, CDR2 SQIVND (reference sequence). The length of the CDR3 is 15 residues. This chain's CDR3 is CASSIRLGSGNTIYF. CDR3 nucleotide sequence: TGTGCCAGTAGTATACGGCTCGGCTCTGGAAACACCATATATTTT. Full variable domain (remainder filled in from reference TRBV19 and TRBJ1-3): DGGITQSPKYLFRKEGQNVTLSCEQNLNHDAMYWYRQDPGQGLRLIYYSQIVNDFQKGDIAEGYSVSREKKESFPLTVTSAQKNPTAFYLCASSIRLGSGNTIYFGEGSWLTVV.

The gene calls are TRBV11-1 and TRBJ1-2; maybe TRBD1 (5 bases). Germline V gene data show CDR1 as SGHAT and CDR2 as FQDESV (reference sequence). V was shortened by 6 bases and J by 4 bases, with 12 bases between the two germline ends. This CDR3 has 13 residues. The CDR3 spells CASRPQGTYGYTF. The CDR3 bases are TGTGCCAGCAGACCCCAGGGTACCTATGGCTACACCTTC. Full variable domain (outside the CDR3, taken from reference TRBV11-1 and TRBJ1-2): EAEVAQSPRYKITEKSQAVAFWCDPISGHATLYWYRQILGQGPELLVQFQDESVVDDSQLPKDRFSAERLKGVDSTLKIQPAELGDSAMYLCASRPQGTYGYTFGSGTRLTVV.

The chain uses TRBV28 and TRBJ2-7, with unresolved D. The CDR3 loop spans 12 amino acids. Per the germline V gene, CDR1 is MDHEN and CDR2 is SYDVKM. Deletions cut 2 bases from V and 4 bases from J, with 6 bases between. CDR3 nucleotides: TGTGCCAGCAGTTTAGCCAGGTACGAGCAGTACTTC. This codes for CASSLARYEQYF.

As DNA, the CDR3 is TGTGCCAGCAGCTTAGTGGACCGACATTCACCCCTCCACTTT. Amino acids: CASSLVDRHSPLHF. The chain carries TRBV7-9 and TRBJ1-6; D is undetermined. The CDR3 totals 14 residues. From germline, CDR1 is SEHNR and CDR2 FQNEAQ (reference sequence). Trimming stripped 1 base from V and 8 bases from J, with 9 bases between.

The chain carries TRBV29-1 and TRBJ1-2, with 8 bases identical to TRBD1. The CDR3 sequence is 13 residues long. After removal of 6 bases from V and 5 bases from J, the junction contained 8 bases not matched to a gene. In germline, CDR1 is SQVTM, CDR2 ANQGSEA. The CDR3 reads CSVSDRGRYGYTF. CDR3 sequence (DNA): TGCAGCGTCAGCGACAGGGGCCGGTATGGCTACACCTTC.

The CDR3 spells CASSLAGGPGSDEQFF. As DNA, the CDR3 is TGTGCCAGCAGCCTAGCGGGGGGGCCAGGTAGCGATGAGCAGTTCTTC. The chain combines TRBV6-2 or TRBV6-3 with TRBJ2-1, with 12 bases identical to TRBD2. With V trimmed by 6 bases and J by 8 bases, 11 bases remained unmatched. The CDR3 totals 16 residues. The germline V gene encodes CDR1 MNHEY and CDR2 SVGEGT.

This chain uses TRBV7-6 with TRBJ2-3; 8 bases fit TRBD1. Germline loops: CDR1 SGHVS, CDR2 FNYEAQ. The V segment lost 6 bases and the J segment 3 bases; nucleotides outside the gene matches: 14. CDR3 length equals 17 residues. Written as DNA, the CDR3 is TGTGCCAGCAGTTTCAGAAGGACGGGACAGGAGACAGATACGCAGTATTTT. The encoded protein is CASSFRRTGQETDTQYF.

The gene calls are TRBV5-1 and TRBJ1-1, with D possibly TRBD1 on 5 matching bases. This CDR3 has 15 amino acids. Germline CDR1 is SGHRS and CDR2 is YFSETQ. V was trimmed by 0 bases and J by 1 base, leaving 10 bases between them. CDR3 amino acids: CASSLAFGGNTEAFF. Written as DNA, the CDR3 is TGCGCCAGCAGCTTGGCCTTTGGGGGGAACACTGAAGCTTTCTTT.

A word on this clone: The same CDR3 arises from other DNA sequences in this sample as well. The chain has TRBV7-2 and TRBJ1-5; TRBD1 might be the D (5 bases). This CDR3 region has 13 residues. V was shortened by 3 bases and J by 4 bases, with 7 bases between the two germline ends. Germline lookup yields CDR1 SGHTA and CDR2 FQGNSA. CDR3 region: CASSFRGNQPQHF. DNA for the CDR3: TGTGCCAGCAGCTTTCGGGGGAATCAGCCCCAGCATTTT.

This clone was picked up one time. The rearrangement uses TRBV11-2 and TRBJ1-5; D gene unclear. The germline V gene encodes CDR1 SGHAT and CDR2 FQNNGV. This CDR3 comprises 15 residues. Trimming shortened V by 3 bases and J by 4 bases, and 13 bases separated the two germline ends. The CDR3 DNA reads as TGTGCCAGCAGCTTCGACGGCAGGCATAATCAGCCCCAGCATTTT. Encoded protein: CASSFDGRHNQPQHF.

The rearrangement uses TRBV4-3 and TRBJ2-6; possibly TRBD2 for D (6 bases). The CDR3 covers 16 residues. Germline values: CDR1 LGHNA, CDR2 YSLEER. The V end lost 1 base, the J end lost 2 bases, and 9 bases lay between the germline ends. DNA for the CDR3: TGCGCCAGCAGCCAAGGACCGGGGGCTGGGGCCAACGTCCTGACTTTC. Its protein is CASSQGPGAGANVLTF.

The chain uses TRBV10-3 and TRBJ2-1; D is perhaps TRBD1 (5 bases). This CDR3 region has 16 residues. CDR1 is ENHRY, CDR2 SYGVKD, per germline. V lost 3 bases, J lost 0 bases, and 12 bases lay in between. The CDR3 spells CAISDKGQLSYNEQFF. CDR3 DNA sequence: TGTGCCATCAGTGATAAGGGGCAACTCTCCTACAATGAGCAGTTCTTC.

The V call is TRBV12-3 or TRBV12-4, the J call TRBJ2-6; D call uncertain. V lost 7 bases and J lost 2, with 3 bases in between. The CDR3 contains 12 residues. CDR3 sequence: CASTTGANVLTF. The CDR3 coding sequence is TGTGCCAGCACAACTGGGGCCAACGTCCTGACTTTC.

DNA of the CDR3: TGTGCCAGCAGTGATCTCTCTGGGGCCAACGTCCTGACTTTC. This sequence encodes CASSDLSGANVLTF. This rearrangement joins TRBV2 to TRBJ2-6; D unresolved. This CDR3 region has 14 residues. V gave up 3 bases and J gave up 0 bases, with 3 bases separating them. From germline, CDR1 is SNHLY and CDR2 FYNNEI. Complete variable domain (other parts from reference TRBV2 and TRBJ2-6): EPEVTQTPSHQVTQMGQEVILRCVPISNHLYFYWYRQILGQKVEFLVSFYNNEISEKSEIFDDQFSVERPDGSNFTLKIRSTKLEDSAMYFCASSDLSGANVLTFGAGSRLTVL.